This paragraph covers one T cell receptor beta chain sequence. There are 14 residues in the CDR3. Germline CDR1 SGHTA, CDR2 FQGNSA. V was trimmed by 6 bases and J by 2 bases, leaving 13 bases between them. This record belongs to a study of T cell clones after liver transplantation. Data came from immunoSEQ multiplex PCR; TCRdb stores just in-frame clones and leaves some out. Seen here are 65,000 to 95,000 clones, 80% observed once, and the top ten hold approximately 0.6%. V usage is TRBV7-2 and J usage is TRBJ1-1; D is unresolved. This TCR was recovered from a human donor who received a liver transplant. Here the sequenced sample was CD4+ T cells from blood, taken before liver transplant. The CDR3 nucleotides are TGTGCCAGCAGGTTAACGGTTACCAACACTGAAGCTTTCTTT. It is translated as CASRLTVTNTEAFF.